The clone carrying this T cell receptor (beta chain) was picked up many times. Its antigen is currently unknown. PBMCs were collected from an approximately 9.5 ml volume of fresh peripheral blood. The source of the sample is a study of T cells in Graves' hyperthyroidism and ophthalmopathy. CDR3 length equals 14 residues. The germline V and J ends were trimmed by 0 bases and 6 bases, with 11 bases remaining between them. Germline V gene sequence: CDR1 MNHEY, CDR2 SMNVEV (reference sequence). Study-wide results and caveats: Ophthalmopathy was identified by the model a median approximately 6.4 months ahead of onset. Blood also contained most expanded thyroid clonotypes above 0.001. From stable hyperthyroidism, ophthalmopathy was separated by a 13 V-J model.

There were TCR beta CDR3 regions amplified from RNA transcripts. The primer set for the first-round RT-PCR of the TCR CDR3 was HTBI. TCRdb used MiXCR to reprocess the multiplex PCR reads, holding one entry per CDR3 protein. The repertoire includes 300,000 to 450,000 distinct CDR3 sequences, about 15% of them detected once, and roughly 11% sits in the top ten. The sequenced sample was blood. The genes are TRBV27 and TRBJ1-2, with D maybe TRBD1 (6 bases). The clonotype originates from a woman aged 55-69 years with Graves' hyperthyroidism. The chain's CDR3 is CASSLSQGWDGYTF. The CDR3 nucleotides read TGTGCCAGCAGTTTATCCCAGGGGTGGGATGGCTACACCTTC.